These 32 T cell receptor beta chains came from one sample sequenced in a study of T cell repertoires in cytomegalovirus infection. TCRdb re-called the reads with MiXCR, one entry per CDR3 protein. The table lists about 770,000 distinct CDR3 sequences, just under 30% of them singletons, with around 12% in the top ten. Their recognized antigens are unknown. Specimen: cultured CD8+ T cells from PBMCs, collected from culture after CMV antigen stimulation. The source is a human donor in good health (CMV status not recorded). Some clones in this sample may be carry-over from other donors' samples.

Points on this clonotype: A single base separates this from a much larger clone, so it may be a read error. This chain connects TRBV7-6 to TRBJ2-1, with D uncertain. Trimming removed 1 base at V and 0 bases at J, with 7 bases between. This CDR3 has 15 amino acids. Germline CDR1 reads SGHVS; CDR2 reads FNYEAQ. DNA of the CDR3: TGTGCCAGCAGCTTAGAACAGAGCTCCTACAATGAGCAGTTCTTC. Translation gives CASSLEQSSYNEQFF.

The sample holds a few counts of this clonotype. CDR3 nucleotide sequence: TGTGCCAGCAGCTTAAACGGGGGCTTTGGGGAGACCCAGTACTTC. It encodes CASSLNGGFGETQYF. The chain joins TRBV7-6 to TRBJ2-5; either TRBD1 or TRBD2 may supply D (6 bases each). The CDR3 contains 15 residues. From germline, CDR1 is SGHVS and CDR2 FNYEAQ. Trimming stripped 2 bases from V and 5 bases from J, with 15 bases between.

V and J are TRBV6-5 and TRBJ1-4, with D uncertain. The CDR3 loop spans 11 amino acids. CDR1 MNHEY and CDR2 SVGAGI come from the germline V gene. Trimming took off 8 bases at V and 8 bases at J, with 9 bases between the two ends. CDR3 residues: CASGNGEKLFF. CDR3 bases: TGTGCCAGCGGGAATGGCGAAAAACTGTTTTTT.

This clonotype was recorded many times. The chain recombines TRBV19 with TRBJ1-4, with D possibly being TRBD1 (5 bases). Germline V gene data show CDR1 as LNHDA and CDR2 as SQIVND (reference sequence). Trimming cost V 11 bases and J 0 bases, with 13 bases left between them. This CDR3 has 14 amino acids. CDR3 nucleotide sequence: TGTGCCGGGGGATCAGGATCAACTAATGAAAAACTGTTTTTT. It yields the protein CAGGSGSTNEKLFF.

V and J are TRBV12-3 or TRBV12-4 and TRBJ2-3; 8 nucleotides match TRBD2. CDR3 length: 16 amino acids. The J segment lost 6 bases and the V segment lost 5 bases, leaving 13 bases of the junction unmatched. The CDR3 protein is CASSTPGGGPGDTQYF. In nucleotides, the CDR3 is TGTGCCAGCAGTACCCCTGGCGGGGGGCCAGGGGATACGCAGTATTTT.

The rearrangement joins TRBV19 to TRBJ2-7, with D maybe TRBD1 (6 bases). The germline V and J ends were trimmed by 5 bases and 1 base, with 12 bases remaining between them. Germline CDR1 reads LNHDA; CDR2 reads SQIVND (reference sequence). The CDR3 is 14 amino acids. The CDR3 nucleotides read TGTGCCAGTAGTCCAACAGGGAGTTCCTACGAGCAGTACGTC. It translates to CASSPTGSSYEQYV.

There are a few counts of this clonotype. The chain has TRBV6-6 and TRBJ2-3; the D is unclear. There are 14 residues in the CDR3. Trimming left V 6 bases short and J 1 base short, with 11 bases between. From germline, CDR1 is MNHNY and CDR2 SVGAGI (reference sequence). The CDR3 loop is CASSSTLGTDTQYF. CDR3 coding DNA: TGTGCCAGCAGCTCTACGTTAGGCACAGATACGCAGTATTTT.

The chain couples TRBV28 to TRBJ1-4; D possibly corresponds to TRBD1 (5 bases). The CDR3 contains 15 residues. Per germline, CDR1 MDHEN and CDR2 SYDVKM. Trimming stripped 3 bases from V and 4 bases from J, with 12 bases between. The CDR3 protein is CASSFEQAVNEKLFF. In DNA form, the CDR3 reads TGTGCCAGCAGTTTCGAACAGGCGGTTAATGAAAAACTGTTTTTT. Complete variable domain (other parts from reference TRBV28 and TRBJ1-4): DVKVTQSSRYLVKRTGEKVFLECVQDMDHENMFWYRQDPGLGLRLIYFSYDVKMKEKGDIPEGYSVSREKKERFSLILESASTNQTSMYLCASSFEQAVNEKLFFGSGTQLSVL.

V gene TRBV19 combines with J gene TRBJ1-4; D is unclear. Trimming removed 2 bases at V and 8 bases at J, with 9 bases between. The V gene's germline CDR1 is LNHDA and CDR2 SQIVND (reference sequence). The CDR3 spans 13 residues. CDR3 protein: CASSIPGLEKLFF. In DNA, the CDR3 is TGTGCCAGTAGTATACCAGGTCTGGAAAAACTGTTTTTT.

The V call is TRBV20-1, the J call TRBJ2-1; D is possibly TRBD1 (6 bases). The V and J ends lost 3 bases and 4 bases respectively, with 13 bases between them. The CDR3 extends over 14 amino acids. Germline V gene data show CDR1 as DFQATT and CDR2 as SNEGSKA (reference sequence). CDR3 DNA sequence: TGCAGTGCTAGTACGGGACAAGTTTACAATGAGCAGTTCTTC. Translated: CSASTGQVYNEQFF.

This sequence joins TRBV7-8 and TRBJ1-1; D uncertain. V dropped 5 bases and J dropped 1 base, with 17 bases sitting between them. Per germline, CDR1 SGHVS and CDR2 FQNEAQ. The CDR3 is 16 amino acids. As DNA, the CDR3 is TGTGCCAGCAGCCTCCGGGCCTCTCCGGCGAACACTGAAGCTTTCTTT. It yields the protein CASSLRASPANTEAFF.

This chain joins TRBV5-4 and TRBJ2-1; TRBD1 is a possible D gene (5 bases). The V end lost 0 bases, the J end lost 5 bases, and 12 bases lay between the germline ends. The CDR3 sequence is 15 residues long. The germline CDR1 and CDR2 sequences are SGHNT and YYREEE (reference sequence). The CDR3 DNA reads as TGTGCCAGCAGCTTGGAATGGGGCCCTCACAATGAGCAGTTCTTC. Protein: CASSLEWGPHNEQFF.

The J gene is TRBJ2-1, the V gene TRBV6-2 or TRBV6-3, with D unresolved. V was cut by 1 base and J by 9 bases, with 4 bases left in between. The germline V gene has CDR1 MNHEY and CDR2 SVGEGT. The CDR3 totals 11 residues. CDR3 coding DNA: TGTGCCAGCAGTTACTGGCTTGAGCAGTTCTTC. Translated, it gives CASSYWLEQFF.

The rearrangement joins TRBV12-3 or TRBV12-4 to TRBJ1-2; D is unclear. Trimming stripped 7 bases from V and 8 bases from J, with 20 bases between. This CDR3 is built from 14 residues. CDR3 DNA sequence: TGTGCCAGCACCCCCGGGGAGGGCCCGTACGGCTACACCTTC. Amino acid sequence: CASTPGEGPYGYTF.

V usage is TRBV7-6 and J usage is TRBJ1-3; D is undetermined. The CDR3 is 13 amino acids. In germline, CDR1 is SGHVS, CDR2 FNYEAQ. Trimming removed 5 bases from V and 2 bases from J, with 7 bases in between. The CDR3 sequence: CASSPAAGNTIYF. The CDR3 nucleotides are TGTGCCAGCAGCCCAGCGGCTGGAAACACCATATATTTT.

The CDR3 here is CASRSNENNEQFF. As DNA, the CDR3 is TGTGCCAGCAGAAGTAATGAGAACAATGAGCAGTTCTTC. The V gene is TRBV7-3, the J gene TRBJ2-1; D unclear. Trimming left V 6 bases short and J 5 bases short, with 11 bases between. Germline CDR1 and CDR2: SGHTA and FQGTGA. This CDR3 has 13 residues.

The CDR3 protein is CSARDRDSNYEQYF. DNA for the CDR3: TGCAGTGCTAGAGATCGGGACAGCAACTACGAGCAGTACTTC. The chain recombines TRBV20-1 with TRBJ2-7, with 7 bases that match TRBD1. This CDR3 region has 14 residues. CDR1 and CDR2 from the germline V gene are DFQATT and SNEGSKA (reference sequence). Trimming cost V 0 bases and J 3 bases; bases outside gene matches: 5.

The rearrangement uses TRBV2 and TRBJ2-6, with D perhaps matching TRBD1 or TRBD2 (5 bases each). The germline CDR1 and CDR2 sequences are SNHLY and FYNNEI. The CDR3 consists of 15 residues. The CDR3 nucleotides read TGTGCAGGGACCGGAGAACTCTCTGGGGCCAACGTCCTGACTTTC. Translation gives CAGTGELSGANVLTF.

The CDR3 DNA reads TGTGCCAGCAGCGCTCAGGAGCCTGCGAAGACCTACGAGCAGTACTTC. Residues: CASSAQEPAKTYEQYF. This chain links TRBV7-4 with TRBJ2-7; no definite D call. Per germline, CDR1 SGHVT and CDR2 SQSDAQ. The CDR3 spans 16 residues. The V gene lost 5 bases and the J gene lost 2 bases, with 19 bases spanning the gap.

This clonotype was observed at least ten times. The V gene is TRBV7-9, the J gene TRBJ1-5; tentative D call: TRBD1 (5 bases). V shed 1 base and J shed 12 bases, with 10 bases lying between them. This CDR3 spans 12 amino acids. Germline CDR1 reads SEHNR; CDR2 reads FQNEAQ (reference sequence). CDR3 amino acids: CASSLEGAHQHF. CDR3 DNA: TGTGCCAGCAGCTTAGAAGGGGCACACCAGCATTTT.

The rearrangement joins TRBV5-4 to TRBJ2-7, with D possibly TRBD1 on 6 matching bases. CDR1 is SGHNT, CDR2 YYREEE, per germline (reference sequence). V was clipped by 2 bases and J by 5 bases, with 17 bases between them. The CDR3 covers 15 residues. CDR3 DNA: TGTGCCAGCAGCTTTAACTTGGGCAGGGGAAACGAGCAGTACTTC. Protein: CASSFNLGRGNEQYF. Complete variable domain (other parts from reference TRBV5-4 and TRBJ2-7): ETGVTQSPTHLIKTRGQQVTLRCSSQSGHNTVSWYQQALGQGPQFIFQYYREEENGRGNFPPRFSGLQFPNYSSELNVNALELDDSALYLCASSFNLGRGNEQYFGPGTRLTVT.

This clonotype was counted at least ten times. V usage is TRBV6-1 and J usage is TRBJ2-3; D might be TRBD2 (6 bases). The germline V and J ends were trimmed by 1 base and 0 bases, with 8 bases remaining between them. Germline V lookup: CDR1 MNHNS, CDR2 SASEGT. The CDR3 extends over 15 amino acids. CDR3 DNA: TGTGCCAGCAGTGAAGGGGGACTGAGCACAGATACGCAGTATTTT. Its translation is CASSEGGLSTDTQYF.

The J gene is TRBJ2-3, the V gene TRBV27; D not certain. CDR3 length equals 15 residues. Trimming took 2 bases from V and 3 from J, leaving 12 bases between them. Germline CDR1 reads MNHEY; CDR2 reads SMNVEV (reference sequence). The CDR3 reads CASSLIHTGTDTQYF. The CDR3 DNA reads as TGTGCCAGCAGTTTAATACACACCGGTACAGATACGCAGTATTTT.

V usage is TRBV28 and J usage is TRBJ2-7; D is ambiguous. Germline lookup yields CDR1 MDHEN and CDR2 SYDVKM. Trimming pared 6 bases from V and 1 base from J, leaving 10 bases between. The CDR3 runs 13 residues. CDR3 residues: CASSAVGSYEQYV. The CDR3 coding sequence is TGTGCCAGCAGCGCAGTTGGGTCCTACGAGCAGTACGTC.

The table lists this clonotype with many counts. The CDR3 sequence is CATSEFAGAGPKDQPQHF. Written as DNA, the CDR3 is TGTGCCACCAGTGAATTTGCGGGGGCAGGGCCCAAGGATCAGCCCCAGCATTTT. The chain joins TRBV24-1 to TRBJ1-5; TRBD1 might be the D (6 bases). V lost 4 bases to trimming and J lost 5 bases, with 23 bases between them. This CDR3 is built from 18 residues. Germline V gene lookup returns CDR1 KGHDR and CDR2 SFDVKD.

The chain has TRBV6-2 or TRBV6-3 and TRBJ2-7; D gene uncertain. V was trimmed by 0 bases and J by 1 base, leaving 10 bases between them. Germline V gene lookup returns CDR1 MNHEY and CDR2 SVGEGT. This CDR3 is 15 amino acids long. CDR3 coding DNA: TGTGCCAGCAGTTACTCTGGCACGACTTCCTACGAGCAGTACGTC. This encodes CASSYSGTTSYEQYV.

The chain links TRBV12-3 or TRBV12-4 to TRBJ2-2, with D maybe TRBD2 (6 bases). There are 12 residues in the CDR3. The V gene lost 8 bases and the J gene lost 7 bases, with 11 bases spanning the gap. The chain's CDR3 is CASLGGGGELFF. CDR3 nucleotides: TGTGCCAGCCTTGGGGGAGGCGGGGAGCTGTTTTTT.

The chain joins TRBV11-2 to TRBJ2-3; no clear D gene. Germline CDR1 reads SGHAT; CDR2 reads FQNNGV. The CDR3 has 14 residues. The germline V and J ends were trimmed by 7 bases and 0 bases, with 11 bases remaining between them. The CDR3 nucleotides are TGTGCCAGCAACCTACTGGGAAGCACAGATACGCAGTATTTT. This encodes CASNLLGSTDTQYF.

CDR3 nucleotide sequence: TGTGCCAGCAGTGAAGCCCCTGGAGGTATCTACGAGCAGTACGTC. This translates into CASSEAPGGIYEQYV. This chain uses TRBV6-1 with TRBJ2-7, with D tentatively TRBD2 (5 bases). CDR1 MNHNS and CDR2 SASEGT come from the germline V gene. CDR3 size: 15 residues. Trimming cost V 0 bases and J 3 bases, with 12 bases left between them.

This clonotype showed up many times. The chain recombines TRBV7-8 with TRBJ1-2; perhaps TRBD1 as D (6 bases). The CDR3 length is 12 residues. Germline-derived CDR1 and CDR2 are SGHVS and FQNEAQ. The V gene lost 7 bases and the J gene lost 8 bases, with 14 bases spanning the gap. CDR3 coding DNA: TGTGCCAGCACCCTAGGGGGGGTCGGCTACACCTTC. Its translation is CASTLGGVGYTF.

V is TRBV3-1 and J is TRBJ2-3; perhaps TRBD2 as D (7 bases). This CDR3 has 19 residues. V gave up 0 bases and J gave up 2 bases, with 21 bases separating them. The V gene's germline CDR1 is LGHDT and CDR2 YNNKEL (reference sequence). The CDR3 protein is CASSQEGGDDRGPTDTQYF. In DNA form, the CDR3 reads TGTGCCAGCAGCCAAGAAGGGGGGGACGACAGAGGTCCCACAGATACGCAGTATTTT.

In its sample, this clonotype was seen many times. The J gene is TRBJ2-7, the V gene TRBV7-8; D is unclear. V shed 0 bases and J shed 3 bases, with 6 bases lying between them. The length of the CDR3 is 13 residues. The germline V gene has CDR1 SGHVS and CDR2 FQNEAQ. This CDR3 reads CASSLAHIYEQYV. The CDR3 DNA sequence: TGTGCCAGCAGCTTAGCGCACATCTACGAGCAGTACGTC.